One and the same sample provided the 23 T cell receptor beta chains below, sequenced in a study of T-cell reconstitution after alpha-beta-depleted transplantation in children. The authors prepared the TCRbeta library with unique molecular identifiers. TCRdb independently ran MiXCR on the PCR reads; one entry per CDR3 protein. The sample consists of around 670,000 distinct CDR3 sequences, about an eighth of them appearing once. Specimen: PBMCs, collected before TCRalphabeta/CD19-depleted stem cell transplant. Every receptor here comes from a girl aged 2-10 years with congenital amegakaryocytic thrombocytopenia, due to receive a stem cell transplant.

The table lists this clonotype with many counts. The rearrangement joins TRBV10-3 to TRBJ2-7, with TRBD1 identical over 9 bases. This CDR3 has 17 amino acids. Germline assignment: CDR1 ENHRY and CDR2 SYGVKD. With 3 bases clipped from V and 4 bases from J, the junction kept 13 bases outside the gene matches. Here the CDR3 reads CAISDYGLGTGSYEQYF. CDR3 DNA: TGTGCCATCAGTGACTACGGACTGGGGACAGGGTCTTACGAGCAGTACTTC.

This clonotype was picked up many times. V gene TRBV28 combines with J gene TRBJ1-5; D is perhaps TRBD1 (5 bases). The CDR3 contains 14 residues. V was cut by 6 bases and J by 7 bases, with 16 bases left in between. Germline V gives CDR1 MDHEN, CDR2 SYDVKM. The CDR3 DNA follows: TGTGCCAGCAGGGGCCCGGGGAAGGGGCAGCCCCAGCATTTT. Its translation is CASRGPGKGQPQHF. Combining the CDR3 with reference TRBV28 and TRBJ1-5 gives the whole variable domain DVKVTQSSRYLVKRTGEKVFLECVQDMDHENMFWYRQDPGLGLRLIYFSYDVKMKEKGDIPEGYSVSREKKERFSLILESASTNQTSMYLCASRGPGKGQPQHFGDGTRLSIL.

CDR3 in amino acids: CASSLGGGNDQPQHF. DNA of the CDR3: TGCGCCAGCAGCTTAGGCGGGGGAAATGATCAGCCCCAGCATTTT. V gene TRBV5-1 combines with J gene TRBJ1-5; TRBD1 might be the D (5 bases). V lost 2 bases and J 5 bases, leaving 14 bases between the germline ends. Germline V CDR1 and CDR2: SGHRS, YFSETQ. The CDR3 covers 15 residues.

The chain links TRBV7-3 to TRBJ1-1; D is undetermined. The V end lost 0 bases, the J end lost 1 base, and 9 bases lay between the germline ends. Germline CDR1 is SGHTA and CDR2 is FQGTGA. This CDR3 has 15 amino acids. The CDR3 region is CASSLTPGGNTEAFF. The CDR3 coding sequence is TGTGCCAGCAGCTTAACCCCGGGCGGGAACACTGAAGCTTTCTTT.

This clonotype has a handful of counts. J is TRBJ2-1 and V is TRBV6-2 or TRBV6-3; tentatively, D is TRBD2 (5 bases). This CDR3 contains 16 residues. Between the trimmed V and J ends, which lost 5 bases and 0 bases, there was a span of 14 bases. CDR1 is MNHEY, CDR2 SVGEGT, per germline. The CDR3 region has the DNA TGTGCCAGCAGTCCGGGATCCCTAAGCTCCTACAATGAGCAGTTCTTC. The encoded protein is CASSPGSLSSYNEQFF.

V is TRBV7-7 and J is TRBJ1-6; D uncertain. Germline CDR1 and CDR2: SSHAT and FNYEAQ (reference sequence). Trimming removed 5 bases at V and 8 bases at J, with 16 bases between. CDR3 length: 15 residues. CDR3 protein: CASSARTGGYSPLHF. The CDR3 coding sequence is TGTGCCAGCAGCGCCCGGACGGGCGGGTATTCACCCCTCCACTTT.

The chain links TRBV7-6 to TRBJ2-1, with TRBD2 matching 10 bases. The CDR3 contains 15 residues. Germline V gene data show CDR1 as SGHVS and CDR2 as FNYEAQ. Trimming at V came to 4 bases and at J to 15 bases, leaving 15 bases not matched to a gene. The CDR3, as DNA: TGTGCCAGCAGCTCCGCCGCTAGCGGGAGAAGTCTTCGGTTCTTC. Translating it yields CASSSAASGRSLRFF.

This clonotype was seen ten or more times. The rearrangement uses TRBV12-3 or TRBV12-4 and TRBJ2-1, with TRBD2 identical over 12 bases. V lost 6 bases and J lost 6; bases outside the gene matches: 3. The CDR3 loop spans 14 amino acids. The CDR3 spells CASRTTSGSNEQFF. The CDR3 region has the DNA TGTGCCAGCAGGACGACTAGCGGGAGCAATGAGCAGTTCTTC.

The chain combines TRBV4-1 with TRBJ2-2, with D uncertain. CDR3 length equals 15 residues. V dropped 2 bases and J dropped 0 bases, with 7 bases sitting between them. Germline V gives CDR1 MGHRA, CDR2 YSYEKL. Here the CDR3 reads CASSQYSSNTGELFF. The CDR3 nucleotides read TGCGCCAGCAGCCAATATAGCTCGAACACCGGGGAGCTGTTTTTT.

A word on this clonotype: Relative to the germline gene, one junction end is altered; a read error may explain this. The chain recombines TRBV28 with TRBJ2-2; tentatively, D is TRBD2 (5 bases). The CDR3 spans 13 residues. Germline CDR1 reads MDHEN; CDR2 reads SYDVKM. The CDR3 sequence is CASRLTNTGELLF. DNA for the CDR3: TGTGCCAGCAGACTCACAAACACCGGGGAGCTGCTTTTT.

This clonotype was detected only a few times. CDR3 nucleotide sequence: TGTGCCAGCAGTTTGAGCACAAACACAGATACGCAGTATTTT. Translating gives CASSLSTNTDTQYF. The chain couples TRBV12-3 or TRBV12-4 to TRBJ2-3; D remains ambiguous. CDR3 length: 14 residues. Between the trimmed V and J ends, which lost 3 bases and 2 bases, there was a span of 9 bases.

This clonotype occurred many times. The V and J genes are TRBV7-2 and TRBJ2-5, with 10 bases fitting TRBD2. V gave up 5 bases and J gave up 1 base; unmatched junction bases: 7. The germline V gene has CDR1 SGHTA and CDR2 FQGNSA. CDR3 length: 16 amino acids. The DNA for the CDR3 is TGTGCCAGCAGCCGGAGGACTAGCGGCGGCCAAGAGACCCAGTACTTC. This translates into CASSRRTSGGQETQYF.

The chain couples TRBV20-1 to TRBJ1-2; unclear D gene. Deletions cut 8 bases from V and 6 bases from J, with 10 bases between. Germline lookup yields CDR1 DFQATT and CDR2 SNEGSKA (reference sequence). The CDR3 spans 10 residues. CDR3 in amino acids: CSLWYNGYTF. In nucleotides, the CDR3 is TGCAGTCTATGGTACAATGGCTACACCTTC.

The table lists this clonotype with a few counts. The chain recombines TRBV12-3 or TRBV12-4 with TRBJ2-1; 13 bases align to TRBD2. The CDR3 runs 16 residues. The V segment lost 4 bases and the J segment 9 bases; nucleotides outside the gene matches: 9. In DNA, the CDR3 is TGTGCCAGCAGTTGGAAACTAGCGGGAGGGCCCGGTGAGCAGTTCTTC. This gives the protein CASSWKLAGGPGEQFF.

The rearrangement joins TRBV6-5 to TRBJ1-6; the D gene is possibly TRBD1 (5 bases). Trimming shortened V by 0 bases and J by 7 bases, and 7 bases separated the two germline ends. The CDR3 runs to 14 residues. Germline values: CDR1 MNHEY, CDR2 SVGAGI. This CDR3 is CASSYSQGNSPLHF. In DNA form, the CDR3 reads TGTGCCAGCAGTTACTCCCAGGGAAATTCACCCCTCCACTTT.

This clonotype has a handful of counts. V usage is TRBV20-1 and J usage is TRBJ2-5, with 8 bases identical to TRBD2. CDR1 is DFQATT and CDR2 is SNEGSKA in the germline V gene (reference sequence). The V and J ends lost 5 bases and 2 bases, in that order; junction bases with no gene match: 7. The CDR3 extends over 14 amino acids. The CDR3 nucleotides read TGCAGTGCTGGAGCGGGAGTAGGGCAAGAGACCCAGTACTTC. It is translated as CSAGAGVGQETQYF.

The chain carries TRBV19 and TRBJ2-7; D gene ambiguous. The CDR3 is 11 amino acids. Germline CDR1 reads LNHDA; CDR2 reads SQIVND (reference sequence). V was pared by 9 bases and J by 5 bases, with 11 bases between. CDR3 in amino acids: CASRSSHEQYF. DNA of the CDR3: TGTGCCAGCAGATCGTCCCACGAGCAGTACTTC.

This clonotype has at least ten counts. The V call is TRBV20-1, the J call TRBJ2-5; a weak D match, TRBD2 (5 bases). Trimming removed 3 bases at V and 5 bases at J, with 10 bases between. The CDR3 runs 12 residues. In germline, CDR1 is DFQATT, CDR2 SNEGSKA (reference sequence). The CDR3 is CSARGTGETQYF. The DNA for the CDR3 is TGCAGTGCTAGGGGTACGGGGGAGACCCAGTACTTC.

The V call is TRBV5-1, the J call TRBJ1-2; 7 nucleotides match TRBD1. Trimming removed 0 bases from V and 3 bases from J; junction bases left unmatched: 5. The CDR3 sequence is 15 residues long. CDR1 is SGHRS, CDR2 YFSETQ, per germline. CDR3 amino acids: CASSLGQGPYYGYTF. Here the CDR3 DNA reads TGCGCCAGCAGCTTGGGACAGGGTCCCTACTATGGCTACACCTTC.

This clonotype was detected many times. The rearrangement links TRBV9 to TRBJ2-5; D uncertain. Looked up from germline, CDR1 is SGDLS and CDR2 is YYNGEE. The CDR3 totals 14 residues. V lost 0 bases to trimming and J lost 5 bases, with 11 bases between them. CDR3 sequence reads: CASSVGPSSETQYF. The CDR3 DNA follows: TGTGCCAGCAGCGTAGGACCTAGTTCCGAGACCCAGTACTTC.

In its sample, this clonotype was seen a few times. The J gene is TRBJ2-1, the V gene TRBV7-8, with TRBD2 matching 8 bases. CDR3 length: 16 amino acids. Losses at the gene ends were 3 bases for V and 9 bases for J; bases not matched to a gene: 13. Germline V lookup: CDR1 SGHVS, CDR2 FQNEAQ. In DNA, the CDR3 is TGTGCCAGCAGCTTGGTATCCTCAGCGGGAGAGGTTGAGCAGTTCTTC. This gives the protein CASSLVSSAGEVEQFF.

This clonotype was counted many times. The chain has TRBV6-5 and TRBJ2-5, with D unresolved. Germline CDR1 reads MNHEY; CDR2 reads SVGAGI. Between the trimmed V and J ends, which lost 8 bases and 5 bases, there was a span of 9 bases. This CDR3 contains 11 residues. The CDR3 reads CASAGRETQYF. CDR3 nucleotide sequence: TGTGCCAGCGCTGGACGGGAGACCCAGTACTTC.

This rearrangement joins TRBV5-1 to TRBJ2-3; TRBD2 agrees at 8 bases. The V gene end was trimmed by 0 bases and the J gene end by 6 bases; junction bases not matched to a gene: 6. This CDR3 region has 15 residues. Germline V gene data show CDR1 as SGHRS and CDR2 as YFSETQ. The CDR3 DNA reads as TGCGCCAGCAGCTTGGACGGGAGGGATATCGATACGCAGTATTTT. Encoded protein: CASSLDGRDIDTQYF. Full variable domain (remainder filled in from reference TRBV5-1 and TRBJ2-3): KAGVTQTPRYLIKTRGQQVTLSCSPISGHRSVSWYQQTPGQGLQFLFEYFSETQRNKGNFPGRFSGRQFSNSRSEMNVSTLELGDSALYLCASSLDGRDIDTQYFGPGTRLTVL.